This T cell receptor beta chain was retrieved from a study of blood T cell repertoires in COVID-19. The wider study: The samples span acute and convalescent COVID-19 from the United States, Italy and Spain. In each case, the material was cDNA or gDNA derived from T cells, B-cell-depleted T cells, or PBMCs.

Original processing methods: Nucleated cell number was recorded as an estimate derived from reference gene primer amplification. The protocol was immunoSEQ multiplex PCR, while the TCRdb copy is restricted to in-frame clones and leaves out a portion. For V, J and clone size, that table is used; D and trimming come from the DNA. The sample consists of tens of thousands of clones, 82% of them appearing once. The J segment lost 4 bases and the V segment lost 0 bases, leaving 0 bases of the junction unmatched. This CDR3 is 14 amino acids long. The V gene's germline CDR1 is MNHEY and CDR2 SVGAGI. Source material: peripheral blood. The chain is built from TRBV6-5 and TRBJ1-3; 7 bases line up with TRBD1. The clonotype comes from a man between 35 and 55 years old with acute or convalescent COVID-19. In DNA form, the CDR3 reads TGTGCCAGCAGTTACTCGGGACAGGGAAACACCATATATTTT. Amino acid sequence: CASSYSGQGNTIYF.